The entry that follows covers one T cell receptor (beta chain) sequence. This entry belongs to a study of T-cell memory formation after mild COVID-19. Via MiXCR, TCRdb re-called the 5' RACE reads, giving one row per CDR3 protein. The sample contains roughly 99,000 distinct CDR3 sequences, 14% of which appear only once. The specimen was PBMCs or a T cell subset sorted from them (not recorded which). The receptor's source is a man aged 18 to 30 who had mild COVID-19 (a few samples of this study predate the infection). Cell type and time point are not known.

CDR3 sequence reads: CASSYSPPSTDTQYF. Here the CDR3 DNA reads TGTGCCAGCAGTTACTCTCCCCCCAGCACAGATACGCAGTATTTT. The chain uses TRBV6-5 and TRBJ2-3; the D is unclear. The germline V gene encodes CDR1 MNHEY and CDR2 SVGAGI. The CDR3 totals 15 residues. V was cut by 0 bases and J by 0 bases, with 7 bases left in between.